The clone carrying this T cell receptor (beta chain) was found a few times. Its antigen is unknown. TCRdb reanalysed the 5' RACE reads using MiXCR and keeps one entry per CDR3 protein. The table has 350,000 to 450,000 distinct CDR3 sequences, approximately 27% seen once; the top ten hold roughly 13%. The data originate from a study of T-cell memory formation after mild COVID-19. Germline V CDR1 and CDR2: MGHRA, YSYEKL. V was shortened by 6 bases and J by 3 bases, with 9 bases between the two germline ends. The CDR3 consists of 13 residues. Study-wide results and limits: The study detected some responding clones in pre-infection memory, suggesting cross-reactive memory joined.

This chain uses TRBV4-1 with TRBJ2-1, with D hard to call. This clonotype originated in an adult woman who had mild COVID-19 (a few samples of this study predate the infection). Cell type and time point are not known. Sequencing was done on a sample of PBMCs or a T cell subset sorted from them (not recorded which). The CDR3 is CASSSKGYNEQFF. The CDR3 DNA is TGCGCCAGCAGTAGCAAGGGCTACAATGAGCAGTTCTTC.